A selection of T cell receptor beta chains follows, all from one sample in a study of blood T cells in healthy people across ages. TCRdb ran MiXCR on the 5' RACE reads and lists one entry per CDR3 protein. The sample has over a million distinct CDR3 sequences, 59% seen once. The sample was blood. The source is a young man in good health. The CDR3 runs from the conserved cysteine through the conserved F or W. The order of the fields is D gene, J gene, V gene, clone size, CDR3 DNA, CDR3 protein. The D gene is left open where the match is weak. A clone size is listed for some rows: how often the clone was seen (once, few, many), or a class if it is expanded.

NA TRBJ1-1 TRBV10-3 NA TGTGCCATCAGTGAGGGCAGTTTGAACACTGAAGCTTTCTTT CAISEGSLNTEAFF
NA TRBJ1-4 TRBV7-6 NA TGTGCCAGCAGACGCGGGACATCGGGTGAAAAACTGTTTTTT CASRRGTSGEKLFF
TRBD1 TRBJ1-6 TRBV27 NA TGTGCCAGCAGTTCCACAGGGGACTCCTATAATTCACCCCTCCACTTT CASSSTGDSYNSPLHF
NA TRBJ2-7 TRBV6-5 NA TGTGCCAGCAGTCCTCGAGAAACAAGCTCCTACGAGCAGTACTTC CASSPRETSSYEQYF
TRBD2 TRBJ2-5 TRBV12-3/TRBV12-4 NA TGTGCCAGCAGTTTTCCCCCAGCGGGAGAAGAGGTCCAAGAGACCCAGTACTTC CASSFPPAGEEVQETQYF
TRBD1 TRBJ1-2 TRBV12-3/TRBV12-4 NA TGTGCCAGCAGCGCCGGACAGGGGGTTCGAACCTATGGCTACACCTTC CASSAGQGVRTYGYTF
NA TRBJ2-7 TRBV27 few TGTGCCAGCTCATTGCCGGGGCCGGGCTACGAGCAGTACTTC CASSLPGPGYEQYF
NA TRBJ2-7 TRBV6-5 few TGTGCCAGCAGACTCGGATTCGAGCAGTACTTC CASRLGFEQYF
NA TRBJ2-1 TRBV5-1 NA TGCGCCAGCAGCCCACTGCGGGGTGCGAGCTCCTACAATGAGCAGTTCTTC CASSPLRGASSYNEQFF
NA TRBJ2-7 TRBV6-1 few TGTGCCAGCAGTGTCTGGACAGACTCCTACGAGCAGTACTTC CASSVWTDSYEQYF
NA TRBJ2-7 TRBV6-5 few TGTGCCAGCAGTTACGGCGGGGACTCCTACGAGCAGTACTTC CASSYGGDSYEQYF
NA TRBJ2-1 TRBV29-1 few TGCAGCGTGAACAGGGAACCCTACAATGAGCAGTTCTTC CSVNREPYNEQFF
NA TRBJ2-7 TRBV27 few TGTGCCAGCAGTCTGTGGGGCAACCTCTACGAGCAGTACTTC CASSLWGNLYEQYF
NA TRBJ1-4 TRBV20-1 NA TGCAGTGCCAGAGAGACGAAACAGGCGACTAATGAAAAACTGTTTTTT CSARETKQATNEKLFF
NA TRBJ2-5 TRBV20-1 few TGCAGTGCTAGTCTGGACAATGAGCAGTACTTC CSASLDNEQYF
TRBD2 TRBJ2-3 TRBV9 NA TGTGCCAGCAGCGTAGGAGGGCTAGCGGGGGGCACAGATACGCAGTATTTT CASSVGGLAGGTDTQYF
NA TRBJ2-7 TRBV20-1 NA TGCAGTGCTAAAACACAGGAGACCTGGTACTACGAGCAGTACTTC CSAKTQETWYYEQYF
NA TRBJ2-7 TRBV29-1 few TGCAGCGTTGTGGGGCTTGATAGCTCCTACGAGCAGTACTTC CSVVGLDSSYEQYF
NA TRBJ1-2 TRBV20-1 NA TGCAGTGCTAGTGAACTTAACTATGGCTACACCTTC CSASELNYGYTF
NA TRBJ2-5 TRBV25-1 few TGTGCCAGCAGTGAATGGCCGGGAGAGACCCAGTACTTC CASSEWPGETQYF
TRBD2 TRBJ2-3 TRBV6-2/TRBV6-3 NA TGTGCCAGCAGTCGGGGGGACTTTCCTAGCACAGATACGCAGTATTTT CASSRGDFPSTDTQYF
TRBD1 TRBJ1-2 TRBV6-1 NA TGTGCCAGCAGTGAAGGGACAGGGGGACGAGGGATTATCTATGGCTACACCTTC CASSEGTGGRGIIYGYTF
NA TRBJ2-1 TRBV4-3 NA TGCGCCAGCAGCCAAGAGGCTCGGACCTACAATGAGCAGTTCTTC CASSQEARTYNEQFF
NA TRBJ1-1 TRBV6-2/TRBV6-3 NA TGTGCCAGCAACGGGGGCAGGGAGGCGCGCACTGAAGCTTTCTTT CASNGGREARTEAFF
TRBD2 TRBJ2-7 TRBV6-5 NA TGTGCCAGCAGTTACGGGACCTCGGCGGGAGGGCCTCTTAGCGAGCAGTACTTC CASSYGTSAGGPLSEQYF
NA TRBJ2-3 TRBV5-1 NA TGCGCCAGCAGCCCGGTCGTACAGCAGGGCACAGATACGCAGTATTTT CASSPVVQQGTDTQYF
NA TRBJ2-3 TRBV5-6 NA TGTGCCAGCAGCCCGTCTTCCCTGAGGGATACGCAGTATTTT CASSPSSLRDTQYF
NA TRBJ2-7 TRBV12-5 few TGTGCTAGTGGTTCAACCTCGGTGGGCTACGAGCAGTACTTC CASGSTSVGYEQYF
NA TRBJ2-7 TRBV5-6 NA TGTGCCAGCAGCTTTGGGAGCAAATACGAGCAGTACTTC CASSFGSKYEQYF
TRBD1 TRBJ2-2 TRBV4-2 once TGTGCCAGCAGCCAAGTCTGGACAGGGGCCACCGGGGAGCTGTTTTTT CASSQVWTGATGELFF
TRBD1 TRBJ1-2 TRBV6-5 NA TGTGCCAGCAGTTACCAACCGGGACAGCATGGCTACACCTTC CASSYQPGQHGYTF
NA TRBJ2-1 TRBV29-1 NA TGCAGCGTTGAACGGCGTCTCGCGGGAAGGAATGAGCAGTTCTTC CSVERRLAGRNEQFF
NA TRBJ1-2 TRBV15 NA TGTGCCACCAGCAGAGATCCCGGATTGGAGGGGGGAGGCTACACCTTC CATSRDPGLEGGGYTF
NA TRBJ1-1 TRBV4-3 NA TGCGCCAGCAGGGCCAGGGAGTCTGAAGCTTTCTTT CASRARESEAFF
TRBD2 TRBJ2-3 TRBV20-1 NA TGCAGTGCTAGAACCCCAGGGTCGGGAGGGACAGATACGCAGTATTTT CSARTPGSGGTDTQYF
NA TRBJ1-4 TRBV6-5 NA TGTGCCAGCAGTTACGATAAGGGAAGAGGAAGTGAAAAACTGTTTTTT CASSYDKGRGSEKLFF
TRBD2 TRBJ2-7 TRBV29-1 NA TGCAGCGTTGGGCTAGCGGACTACAATGAGCAGTACTTC CSVGLADYNEQYF
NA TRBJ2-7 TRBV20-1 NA TGCAGTGCTAGAGCTGGTGAGGAGTACTTC CSARAGEEYF
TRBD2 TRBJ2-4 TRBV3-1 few TGTGCCAGCAGCCGGATGGTTAGCGGGAGACCGGACATTCAGTACTTC CASSRMVSGRPDIQYF
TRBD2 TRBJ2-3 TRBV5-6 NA TGTGCCAGCAGCTTGTCTCTAGCGGCTAGCACAGATACGCAGTATTTT CASSLSLAASTDTQYF
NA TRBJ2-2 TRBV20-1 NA TGCAGTGCTAGTAAGACAGGACCTTTTAACACCGGGGAGCTGTTTTTT CSASKTGPFNTGELFF
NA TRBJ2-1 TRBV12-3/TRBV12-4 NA TGTGCCAGCAGTTTGCCAGGGGCAGTGCAGTTCTTC CASSLPGAVQFF
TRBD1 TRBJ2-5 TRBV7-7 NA TGTGCCAGCAGCGTAACCGGGACAGGGGTCCAAGAGACCCAGTACTTC CASSVTGTGVQETQYF
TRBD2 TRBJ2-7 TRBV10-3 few TGTGCCATCAGCGGGACTAGCGGAACCTACGAGCAGTACTTC CAISGTSGTYEQYF
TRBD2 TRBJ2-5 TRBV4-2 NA TGTGCCAGCAGCCCGACTAGCGGGGAAAATGAGCAGTACTTC CASSPTSGENEQYF
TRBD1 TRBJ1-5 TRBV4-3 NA TGCGCCAGCAGCCAAGATTCAGGACAGGGGGGACAGCCCCAGCATTTT CASSQDSGQGGQPQHF
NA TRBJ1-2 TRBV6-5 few TGTGCCAGCAGTTACGGGGTTCAGGCTAACTATGGCTACACCTTC CASSYGVQANYGYTF
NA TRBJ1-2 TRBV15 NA TGTGCCACCAGCAGAGATAGAAGGGGCATTAACTATGGCTACACCTTC CATSRDRRGINYGYTF
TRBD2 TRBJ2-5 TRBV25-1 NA TGTGCCAGCAGGCTCCCGGGAGGAGAGACCCAGTACTTC CASRLPGGETQYF
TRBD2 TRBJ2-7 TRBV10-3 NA TGTGCCACCAGCAGCGGGACGCCCGAGCAGTACTTC CATSSGTPEQYF
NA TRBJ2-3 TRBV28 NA TGTGCCAGCAGTACTAGTTGGGAAGTCCTGGGTGCAGATACGCAGTATTTT CASSTSWEVLGADTQYF
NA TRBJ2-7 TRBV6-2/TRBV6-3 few TGTGCCAGCAGTAAAACAGGTATCTACGTCGAGCAGTACTTC CASSKTGIYVEQYF
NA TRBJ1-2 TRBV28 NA TGTGCCAGCAGCCCGCCGGACGGAAACTATGGCTACACCTTC CASSPPDGNYGYTF